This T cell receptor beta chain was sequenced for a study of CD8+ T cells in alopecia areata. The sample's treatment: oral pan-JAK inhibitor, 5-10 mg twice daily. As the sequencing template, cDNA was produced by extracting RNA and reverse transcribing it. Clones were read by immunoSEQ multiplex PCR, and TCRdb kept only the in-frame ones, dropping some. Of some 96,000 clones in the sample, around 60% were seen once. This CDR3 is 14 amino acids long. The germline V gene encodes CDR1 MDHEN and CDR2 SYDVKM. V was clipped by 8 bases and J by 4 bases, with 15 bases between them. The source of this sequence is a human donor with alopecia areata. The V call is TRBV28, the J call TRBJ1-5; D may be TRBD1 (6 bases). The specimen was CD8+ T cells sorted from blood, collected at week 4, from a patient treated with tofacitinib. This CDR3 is CASSPGGSNQPQHF. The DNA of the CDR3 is TGTGCCAGCTCGCCCGGGGGCTCGAATCAGCCCCAGCATTTT.